The 17 T cell receptor beta chains listed next were all sequenced from one sample in a study of T cell responses to AZD1222 COVID-19 vaccine (dated by TCRdb to the early 2020s). The protocol used for the library was the immunoSEQ multiplex PCR assay. The clones in this table, taken by TCRdb from immuneACCESS, are in-frame only. Not every clone is retained; where verified, under half of the shortfall comes from an unresolved V gene, and the cause of the rest is unknown. The sample yields approximately 130,000 clones; 85% to 95% were counted once. The top ten clones comprise 1.5% to 2% of the sample. The time point label of this sample denotes: baseline before first vaccination. Sequencing used peripheral blood, obtained on day 0 of AZD1222 vaccination. These receptors were collected from an adult in good health.

The chain couples TRBV4-1 to TRBJ2-1, with D perhaps given as TRBD1 or TRBD2 (5 bases each). Germline loops: CDR1 MGHRA, CDR2 YSYEKL. The CDR3 runs 13 residues. V lost 1 base, J lost 15 bases, and 16 bases lay in between. CDR3 nucleotides: TGCGCCAGCAGCCAAGTTGACAGAGCGGCCCTGTTCTTC. Translated: CASSQVDRAALFF.

The chain combines TRBV2 with TRBJ2-7; TRBD2 matches 11 bases. With V trimmed by 9 bases and J by 3 bases, 10 bases remained unmatched. This CDR3 region has 15 residues. Germline assignment: CDR1 SNHLY and CDR2 FYNNEI. The CDR3 bases are TGTGCCAGTCGTGAAGGGACTAGCGGAGTCTACGAGCAGTACTTC. Translated: CASREGTSGVYEQYF.

The chain carries TRBV28 and TRBJ2-1; 7 bases fit TRBD2. The CDR3 runs 15 residues. The V and J ends lost 7 bases and 3 bases, in that order; junction bases with no gene match: 9. The germline V gene has CDR1 MDHEN and CDR2 SYDVKM. Here the CDR3 reads CASTSRSGNYNEQFF. The DNA of the CDR3 is TGTGCCAGCACCTCTCGGAGCGGGAACTACAATGAGCAGTTCTTC.

This clone was recorded a few times. J is TRBJ1-2 and V is TRBV27, with 7 positions matching TRBD1. Trimming cost V 6 bases and J 8 bases; bases outside gene matches: 9. From germline, CDR1 is MNHEY and CDR2 SMNVEV (reference sequence). There are 13 residues in the CDR3. The DNA of the CDR3 is TGTGCCAGCAGACGGAGACAGGGCGGAGGCTACACCTTC. Its protein is CASRRRQGGGYTF.

This chain uses TRBV5-4 with TRBJ2-1; no definite D call. The CDR3 runs to 12 residues. V was clipped by 2 bases and J by 5 bases, with 5 bases between them. The germline V gene has CDR1 SGHNT and CDR2 YYREEE (reference sequence). CDR3: CASSFWDNEQFF. The CDR3 DNA reads TGTGCCAGCAGCTTTTGGGACAATGAGCAGTTCTTC.

This clone was seen once. This chain links TRBV4-2 with TRBJ1-1; a possible D gene is TRBD1 (5 bases). The germline V gene has CDR1 LGHNA and CDR2 YNFKEQ. The V end lost 0 bases, the J end lost 4 bases, and 12 bases lay between the germline ends. The CDR3 sequence is 15 residues long. The CDR3 DNA follows: TGTGCCAGCAGCCAAGATTACAGGCGGGGCACTGAAGCTTTCTTT. Protein sequence: CASSQDYRRGTEAFF.

In DNA form, the CDR3 reads TGTGCCACCAGCAGGGGAGGGGCCCCTGAAGCTTTCTTT. It is translated as CATSRGGAPEAFF. The rearrangement uses TRBV15 and TRBJ1-1; D is perhaps TRBD1 (5 bases). Trimming removed 3 bases from V and 6 bases from J, with 11 bases in between. The CDR3 sequence is 13 residues long. CDR1 and CDR2 from the germline V gene are LNHNV and YYDKDF (reference sequence). The full variable domain, in which reference TRBV15 and TRBJ1-1 provide the parts outside the CDR3, is DAMVIQNPRYQVTQFGKPVTLSCSQTLNHNVMYWYQQKSSQAPKLLFHYYDKDFNNEADTPDNFQSRRPNTSFCFLDIRSPGLGDTAMYLCATSRGGAPEAFFGQGTRLTVV.

The chain combines TRBV19 with TRBJ2-4; the D gene is possibly TRBD2 (6 bases). Per the germline V gene, CDR1 is LNHDA and CDR2 is SQIVND (reference sequence). The V and J ends lost 3 bases and 0 bases respectively, with 18 bases between them. The CDR3 covers 18 residues. Here the CDR3 reads CASSIYGSGGVAKNIQYF. CDR3 coding DNA: TGTGCCAGTAGTATTTACGGGAGCGGCGGGGTAGCCAAAAACATTCAGTACTTC.

This chain's CDR3 is CSVASEGAGEQYF. In DNA, the CDR3 is TGCAGCGTTGCGAGCGAGGGGGCGGGGGAGCAGTACTTC. The rearrangement joins TRBV29-1 to TRBJ2-7, with TRBD1 as a possible D gene (7 bases). Trimming removed 4 bases from V and 7 bases from J, with 17 bases in between. Germline V gene lookup returns CDR1 SQVTM and CDR2 ANQGSEA. This CDR3 spans 13 amino acids.

V usage is TRBV7-2 and J usage is TRBJ2-5, with D tentatively TRBD1 (5 bases). Per the germline V gene, CDR1 is SGHTA and CDR2 is FQGNSA. V gave up 3 bases and J gave up 2 bases, with 13 bases separating them. The CDR3 spans 15 residues. This CDR3 reads CASSFQGSGQETQYF. DNA of the CDR3: TGTGCCAGCAGCTTCCAGGGTAGTGGGCAAGAGACCCAGTACTTC.

The count of this clone is one. The chain employs TRBV6-8 and TRBJ1-2, with D possibly being TRBD1 (5 bases). V gave up 8 bases and J gave up 4 bases, with 17 bases separating them. The CDR3 extends over 14 amino acids. Germline CDR1 MNHGY, CDR2 SAAAGT. Here the CDR3 reads CASLRQTIVYGYTF. The DNA of the CDR3 is TGTGCCAGCTTAAGACAGACTATTGTCTATGGCTACACCTTC.

The V call is TRBV23-1, the J call TRBJ1-4; D ambiguous. TRBV23-1 is marked as an open reading frame, function uncertain. Trimming shortened V by 2 bases and J by 0 bases, and 13 bases separated the two germline ends. The length of the CDR3 is 17 residues. The CDR3 DNA reads TGCGCCAGCAGTCAAGGGAGATACCCTGCAACTAATGAAAAACTGTTTTTT. The encoded protein is CASSQGRYPATNEKLFF.

The chain uses TRBV7-2 and TRBJ2-3; tentatively, D is TRBD2 (5 bases). Trimming took 5 bases from V and 5 from J, leaving 17 bases between them. Germline CDR1 reads SGHTA; CDR2 reads FQGNSA. CDR3 length equals 15 residues. Here the CDR3 DNA reads TGTGCCAGCAGCCTAAGAGTGAGGGCGGAAGATACGCAGTATTTT. Amino acid sequence: CASSLRVRAEDTQYF.

V and J are TRBV25-1 and TRBJ2-7; 7 bases are shared with TRBD1. Germline trimming cut 4 bases from V and 6 bases from J; bases unmatched to any gene: 9. Germline V lookup: CDR1 MGHDK, CDR2 SYGVNS. The CDR3 totals 14 residues. CDR3: CASSGRQGKVEQYF. CDR3 coding DNA: TGTGCCAGCAGTGGGAGACAGGGTAAGGTCGAGCAGTACTTC.

J is TRBJ1-1 and V is TRBV7-2, with 8 bases fitting TRBD1. V gave up 5 bases and J gave up 4 bases; unmatched junction bases: 3. Germline V lookup: CDR1 SGHTA, CDR2 FQGNSA. The CDR3 has 13 amino acids. The CDR3 here is CASSRQGSTEAFF. CDR3 bases: TGTGCCAGCAGCCGACAGGGGAGCACTGAAGCTTTCTTT.

The J gene is TRBJ2-7, the V gene TRBV19; no definite D call. Trimming stripped 0 bases from V and 2 bases from J, with 8 bases between. The CDR3 sequence is 14 residues long. CDR1 is LNHDA, CDR2 SQIVND, per germline (reference sequence). The CDR3 is CASSIDADTYEQYF. In DNA form, the CDR3 reads TGTGCCAGTAGTATAGATGCGGATACCTACGAGCAGTACTTC.

The V and J genes are TRBV6-6 and TRBJ1-1; D is perhaps TRBD1 (5 bases). Germline CDR1 MNHNY, CDR2 SVGAGI (reference sequence). The CDR3 spans 13 residues. V dropped 7 bases and J dropped 0 bases, with 9 bases sitting between them. The CDR3 sequence: CASIGGMNTEAFF. The DNA of the CDR3 is TGTGCCAGCATCGGGGGGATGAACACTGAAGCTTTCTTT.